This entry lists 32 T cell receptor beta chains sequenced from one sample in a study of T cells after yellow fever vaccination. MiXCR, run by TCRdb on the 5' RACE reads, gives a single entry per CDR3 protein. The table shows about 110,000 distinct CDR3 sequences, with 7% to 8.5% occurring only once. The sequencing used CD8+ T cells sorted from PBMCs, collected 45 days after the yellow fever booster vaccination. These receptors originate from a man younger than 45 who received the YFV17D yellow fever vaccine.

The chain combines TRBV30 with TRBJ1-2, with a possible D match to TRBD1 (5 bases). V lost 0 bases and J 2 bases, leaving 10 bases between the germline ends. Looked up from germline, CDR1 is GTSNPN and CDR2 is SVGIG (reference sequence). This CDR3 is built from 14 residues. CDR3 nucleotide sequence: TGTGCCTGGAGTGTACAGGACTACAACTATGGCTACACCTTC. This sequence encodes CAWSVQDYNYGYTF.

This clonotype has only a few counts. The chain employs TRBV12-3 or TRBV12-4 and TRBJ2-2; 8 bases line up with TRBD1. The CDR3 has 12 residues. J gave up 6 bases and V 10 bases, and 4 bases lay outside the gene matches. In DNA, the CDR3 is TGTGCCACTGGACAGGGTGCCGGGGAGCTGTTTTTT. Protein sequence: CATGQGAGELFF.

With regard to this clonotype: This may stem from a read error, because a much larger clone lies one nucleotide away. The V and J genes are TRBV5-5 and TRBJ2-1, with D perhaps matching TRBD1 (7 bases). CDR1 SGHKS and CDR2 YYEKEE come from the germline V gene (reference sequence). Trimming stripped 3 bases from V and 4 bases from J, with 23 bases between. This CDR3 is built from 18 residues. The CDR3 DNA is TGTGCCAGCAGCTCCAGGGGGGTCTTGGTTAGCGGATACAATGAGCAGTTCTTC. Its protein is CASSSRGVLVSGYNEQFF.

Here the CDR3 DNA reads TGTGCCAGCAGCTTAGGCTCTCAGGGGTACGAGCAGTACTTC. Residues: CASSLGSQGYEQYF. The genes are TRBV7-8 and TRBJ2-7, with D perhaps matching TRBD1 (6 bases). V lost 1 base and J 4 bases, leaving 11 bases between the germline ends. Germline CDR1 SGHVS, CDR2 FQNEAQ. The CDR3 has 14 residues. The full variable domain, with the rest looked up from reference TRBV7-8 and TRBJ2-7, is GAGVSQSPRYKVAKRGQDVALRCDPISGHVSLFWYQQALGQGPEFLTYFQNEAQLDKSGLPSDRFFAERPEGSVSTLKIQRTQQEDSAVYLCASSLGSQGYEQYFGPGTRLTVT.

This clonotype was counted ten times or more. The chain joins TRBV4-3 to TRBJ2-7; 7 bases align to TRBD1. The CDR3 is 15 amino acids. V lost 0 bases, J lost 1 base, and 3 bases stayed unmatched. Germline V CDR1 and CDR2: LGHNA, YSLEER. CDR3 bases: TGCGCCAGCAGCCAAGAACTGGGACAGTCCTACGAGCAGTACTTC. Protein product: CASSQELGQSYEQYF.

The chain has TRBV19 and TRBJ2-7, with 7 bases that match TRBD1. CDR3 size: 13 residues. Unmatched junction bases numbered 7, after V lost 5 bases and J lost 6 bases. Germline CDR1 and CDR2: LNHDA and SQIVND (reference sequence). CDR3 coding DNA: TGTGCCAGTAGTTTTCGACAGGGCGGCGAGCAGTACTTC. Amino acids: CASSFRQGGEQYF.

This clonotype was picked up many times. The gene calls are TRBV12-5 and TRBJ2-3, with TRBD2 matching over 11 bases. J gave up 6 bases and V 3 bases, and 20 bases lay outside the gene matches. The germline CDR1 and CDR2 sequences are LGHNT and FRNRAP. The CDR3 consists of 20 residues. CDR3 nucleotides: TGTGCTAGTGGTTTCACTTTAAGTGAGACTAGCGGGACGGCATCGGATACGCAGTATTTT. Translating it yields CASGFTLSETSGTASDTQYF.

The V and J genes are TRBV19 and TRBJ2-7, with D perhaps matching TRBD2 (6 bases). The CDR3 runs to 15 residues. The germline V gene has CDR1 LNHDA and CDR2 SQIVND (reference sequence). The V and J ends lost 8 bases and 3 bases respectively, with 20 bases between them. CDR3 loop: CASGVRGGGIYEQYF. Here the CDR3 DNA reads TGTGCCAGTGGCGTCCGGGGTGGAGGGATCTACGAGCAGTACTTC.

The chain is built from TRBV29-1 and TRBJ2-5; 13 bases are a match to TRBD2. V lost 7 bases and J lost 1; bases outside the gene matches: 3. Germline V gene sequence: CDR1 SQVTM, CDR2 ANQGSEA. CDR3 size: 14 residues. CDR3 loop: CSGGLAGLQETQYF. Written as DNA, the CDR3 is TGCAGCGGGGGACTAGCGGGGCTCCAAGAGACCCAGTACTTC.

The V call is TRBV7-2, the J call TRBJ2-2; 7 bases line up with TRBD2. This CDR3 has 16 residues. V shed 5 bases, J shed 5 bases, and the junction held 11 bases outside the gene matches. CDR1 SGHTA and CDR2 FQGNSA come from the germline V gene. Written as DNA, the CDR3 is TGTGCCAGCAGCATAAGGGAAGCGGGAACGACCGGGGAGCTGTTTTTT. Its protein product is CASSIREAGTTGELFF.

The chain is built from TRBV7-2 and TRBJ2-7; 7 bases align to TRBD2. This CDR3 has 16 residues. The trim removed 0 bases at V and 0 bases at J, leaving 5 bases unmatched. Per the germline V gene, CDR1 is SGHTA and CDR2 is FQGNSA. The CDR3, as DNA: TGTGCCAGCAGCTTAGCGCCTAGCGGAAGCTCCTACGAGCAGTACTTC. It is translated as CASSLAPSGSSYEQYF.

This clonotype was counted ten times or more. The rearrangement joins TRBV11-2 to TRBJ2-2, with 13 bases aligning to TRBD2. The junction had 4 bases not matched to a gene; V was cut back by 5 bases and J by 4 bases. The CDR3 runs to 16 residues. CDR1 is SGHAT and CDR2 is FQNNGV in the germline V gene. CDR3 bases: TGTGCCAGCAGCCCCTGGACTAGCGGGGGCACCGGGGAGCTGTTTTTT. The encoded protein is CASSPWTSGGTGELFF.

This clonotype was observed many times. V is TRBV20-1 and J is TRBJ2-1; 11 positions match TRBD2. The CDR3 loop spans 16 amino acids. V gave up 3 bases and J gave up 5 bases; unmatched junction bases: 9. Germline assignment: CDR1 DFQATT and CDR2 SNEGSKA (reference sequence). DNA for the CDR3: TGCAGTGCTAGGGTACTAGCGGGAGCCGGGGACAATGAGCAGTTCTTC. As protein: CSARVLAGAGDNEQFF.

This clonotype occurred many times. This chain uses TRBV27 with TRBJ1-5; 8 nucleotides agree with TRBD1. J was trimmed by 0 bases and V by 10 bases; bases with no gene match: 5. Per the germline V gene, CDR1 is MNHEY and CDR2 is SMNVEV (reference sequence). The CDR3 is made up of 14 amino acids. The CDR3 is CATSTGASNQPQHF. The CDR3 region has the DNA TGTGCCACCTCGACAGGGGCTAGCAATCAGCCCCAGCATTTT.

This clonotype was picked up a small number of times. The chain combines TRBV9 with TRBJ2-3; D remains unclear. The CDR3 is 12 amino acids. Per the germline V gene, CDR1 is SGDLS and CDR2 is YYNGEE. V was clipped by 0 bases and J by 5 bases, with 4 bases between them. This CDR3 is CASSVAEDTQYF. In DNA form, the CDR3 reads TGTGCCAGCAGCGTAGCCGAAGATACGCAGTATTTT.

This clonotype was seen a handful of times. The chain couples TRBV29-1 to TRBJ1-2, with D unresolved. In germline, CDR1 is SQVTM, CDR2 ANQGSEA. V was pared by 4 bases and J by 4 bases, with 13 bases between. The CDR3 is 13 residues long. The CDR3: CSVVDGSFYGYTF. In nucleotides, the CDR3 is TGCAGCGTTGTGGATGGATCCTTCTATGGCTACACCTTC.

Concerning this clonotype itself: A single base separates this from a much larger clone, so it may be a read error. For the CDR3, the DNA is TGTGCCGGCAGTTTGGCGGACAGCTCCTACAATGAGCAGTTCTTC. This sequence encodes CAGSLADSSYNEQFF. This chain uses TRBV27 with TRBJ2-1, with a tentative D call TRBD1 (6 bases). This CDR3 contains 15 residues. Germline-derived CDR1 and CDR2 are MNHEY and SMNVEV (reference sequence).

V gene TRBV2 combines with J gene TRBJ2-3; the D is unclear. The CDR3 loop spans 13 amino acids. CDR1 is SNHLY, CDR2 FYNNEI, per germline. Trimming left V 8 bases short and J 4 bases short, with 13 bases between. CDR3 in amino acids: CASFEGRSDTQYF. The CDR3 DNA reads TGTGCCAGCTTCGAAGGCCGGTCAGATACGCAGTATTTT.

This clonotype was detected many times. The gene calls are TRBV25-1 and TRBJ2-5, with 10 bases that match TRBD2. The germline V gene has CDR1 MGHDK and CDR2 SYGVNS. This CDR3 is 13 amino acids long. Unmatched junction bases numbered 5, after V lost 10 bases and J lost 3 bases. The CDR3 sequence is CATGLADKETQYF. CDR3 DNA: TGTGCCACCGGACTAGCGGATAAAGAGACCCAGTACTTC.

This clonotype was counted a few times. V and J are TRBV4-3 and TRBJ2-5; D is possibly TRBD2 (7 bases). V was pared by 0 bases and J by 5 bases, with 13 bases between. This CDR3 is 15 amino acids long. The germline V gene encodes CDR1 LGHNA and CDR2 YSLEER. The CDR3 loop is CASSQEGGPRETQYF. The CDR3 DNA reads TGCGCCAGCAGCCAAGAGGGGGGGCCGAGGGAGACCCAGTACTTC.

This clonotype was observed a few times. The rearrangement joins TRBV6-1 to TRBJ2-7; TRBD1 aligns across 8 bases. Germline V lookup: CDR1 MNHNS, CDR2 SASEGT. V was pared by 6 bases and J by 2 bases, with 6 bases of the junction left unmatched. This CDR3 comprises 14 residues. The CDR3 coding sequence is TGTGCCAGCAGACCACGGGACAGGACCTACGAGCAGTACTTC. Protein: CASRPRDRTYEQYF.

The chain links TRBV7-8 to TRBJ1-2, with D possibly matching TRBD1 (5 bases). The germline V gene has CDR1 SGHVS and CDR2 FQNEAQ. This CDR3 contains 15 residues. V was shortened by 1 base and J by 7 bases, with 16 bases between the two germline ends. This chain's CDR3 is CASSLVSGPTRGYTF. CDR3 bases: TGTGCCAGCAGCTTAGTATCAGGGCCGACGCGTGGCTACACCTTC.

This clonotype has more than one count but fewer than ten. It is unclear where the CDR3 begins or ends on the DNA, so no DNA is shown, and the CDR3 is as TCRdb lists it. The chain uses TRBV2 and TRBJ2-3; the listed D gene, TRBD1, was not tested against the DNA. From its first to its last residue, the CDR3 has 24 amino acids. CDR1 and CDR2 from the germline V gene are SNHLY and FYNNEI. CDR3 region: CASSGQADTDTQYFGPGTRDTQYF.

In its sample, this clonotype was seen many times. The CDR3 region is CASSPLGGSTDTQYF. The CDR3 nucleotides are TGTGCCAGCAGTCCCTTGGGAGGCTCCACAGATACGCAGTATTTT. This chain uses TRBV27 with TRBJ2-3, with D possibly matching TRBD2 (6 bases). The length of the CDR3 is 15 residues. CDR1 and CDR2 (germline): MNHEY, SMNVEV (reference sequence). Trimming left V 5 bases short and J 2 bases short, with 14 bases between.

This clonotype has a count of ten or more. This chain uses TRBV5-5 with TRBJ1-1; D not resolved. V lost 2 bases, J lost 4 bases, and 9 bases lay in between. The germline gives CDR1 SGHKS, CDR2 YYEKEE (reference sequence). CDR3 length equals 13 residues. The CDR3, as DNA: TGTGCCAGCAGCTTATGGGTAGGCACTGAAGCTTTCTTT. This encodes CASSLWVGTEAFF.

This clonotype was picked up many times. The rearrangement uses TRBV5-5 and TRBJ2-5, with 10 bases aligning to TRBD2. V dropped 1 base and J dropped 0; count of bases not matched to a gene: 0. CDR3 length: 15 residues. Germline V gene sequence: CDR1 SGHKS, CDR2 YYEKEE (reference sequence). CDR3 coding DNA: TGTGCCAGCAGCTTGACTAGCGGGGACCAAGAGACCCAGTACTTC. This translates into CASSLTSGDQETQYF.

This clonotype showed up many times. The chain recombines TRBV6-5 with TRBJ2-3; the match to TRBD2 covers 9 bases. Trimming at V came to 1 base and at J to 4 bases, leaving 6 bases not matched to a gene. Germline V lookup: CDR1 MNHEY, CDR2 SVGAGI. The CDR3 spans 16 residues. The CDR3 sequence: CASSYFPAGGPDTQYF. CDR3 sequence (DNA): TGTGCCAGCAGTTACTTCCCCGCGGGAGGGCCAGATACGCAGTATTTT.

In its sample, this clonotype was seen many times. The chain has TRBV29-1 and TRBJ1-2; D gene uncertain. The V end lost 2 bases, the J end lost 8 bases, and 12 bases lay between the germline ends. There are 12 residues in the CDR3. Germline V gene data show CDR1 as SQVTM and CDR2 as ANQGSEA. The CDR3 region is CSVELRSGGYTF. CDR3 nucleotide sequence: TGCAGCGTTGAATTGCGAAGTGGGGGCTACACCTTC. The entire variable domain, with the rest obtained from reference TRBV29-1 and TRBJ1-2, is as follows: SAVISQKPSRDICQRGTSLTIQCQVDSQVTMMFWYRQQPGQSLTLIATANQGSEATYESGFVIDKFPISRPNLTFSTLTVSNMSPEDSSIYLCSVELRSGGYTFGSGTRLTVV.

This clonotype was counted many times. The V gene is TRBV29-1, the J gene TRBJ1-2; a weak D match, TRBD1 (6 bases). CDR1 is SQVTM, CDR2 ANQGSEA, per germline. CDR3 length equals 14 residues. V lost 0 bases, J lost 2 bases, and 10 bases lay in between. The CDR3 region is CSVEDADRNYGYTF. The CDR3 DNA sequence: TGCAGCGTTGAAGATGCGGACAGAAACTATGGCTACACCTTC.

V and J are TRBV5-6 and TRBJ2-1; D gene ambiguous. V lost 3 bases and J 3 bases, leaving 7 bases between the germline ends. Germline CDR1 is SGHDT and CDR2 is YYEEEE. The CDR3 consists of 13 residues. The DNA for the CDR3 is TGTGCCAGCAGCTCGCACAGCTACAATGAGCAGTTCTTC. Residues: CASSSHSYNEQFF.

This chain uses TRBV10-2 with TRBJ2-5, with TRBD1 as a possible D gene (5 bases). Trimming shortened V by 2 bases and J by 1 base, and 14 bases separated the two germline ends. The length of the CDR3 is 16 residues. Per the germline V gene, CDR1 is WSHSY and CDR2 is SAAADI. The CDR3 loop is CASSEEGQGIQETQYF. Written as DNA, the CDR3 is TGCGCCAGCAGTGAGGAAGGGCAGGGAATCCAAGAGACCCAGTACTTC.

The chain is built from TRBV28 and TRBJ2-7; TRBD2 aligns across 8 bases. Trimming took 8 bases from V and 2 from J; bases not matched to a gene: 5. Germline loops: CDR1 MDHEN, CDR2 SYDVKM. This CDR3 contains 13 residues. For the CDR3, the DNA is TGTGCCAGCGGAAAAGCGGGAGCCTACGAGCAGTACTTC. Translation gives CASGKAGAYEQYF.